This paragraph covers one TCR beta chain sequence. This clonotype has just a few counts. It lacks a known antigen. A junction end diverges from the germline sequence, so it may reflect a read error. Ficoll-Paque density gradient centrifugation was used to isolate PBMCs. The data were produced on an Illumina NovaSeq 6000. cDNA libraries for TCRalpha and TCRbeta were prepared by 5'RACE using constant-segment primers, with sample barcodes and unique molecular identifiers added. Trizol reagent was used to extract RNA from every sample. The libraries were amplified in two PCR steps, and the second step added a second sample barcode and Illumina TruSeq adapters. Libraries were sequenced on an Illumina NovaSeq with 2 x 150 bp paired-end reads. For the original study's pipeline: The reads were demultiplexed and collapsed into UMI-guided consensus sequences using migec v1.2.7. With mixcr v2.1.11, UMI consensuses were aligned to TRA and TRB V and J templates and assembled into clonotypes. A clonotype was counted as expanded or contracted only when both edgeR and NoisET called the clonotype significant, with the noise models trained on biological replicates. For edgeR calls, the cutoffs were a false discovery rate-adjusted p below 0.01 and a log2 fold-change threshold of 1. As an exploratory analysis of dynamics, max-normalized trajectories of the 1000 most abundant clonotypes were examined by PCA with hierarchical clustering. The CD4 or CD8 phenotype of responding clones was assigned using the separately sequenced CD4+ and CD8+ repertoires. Clones were called with MiXCR by TCRdb after fastp trimmed the public reads at Q25, and only in-frame beta chains were retained. All rows with the same CDR3 protein become a single entry with the most common DNA and genes. The authors' filters were not applied to this entry. The sample table shows fewer than 50,000 distinct CDR3 sequences, and over 6.5% are seen once. Of the sample, 0.79% falls within the top ten clones.

The sample is drawn from a study of T-cell memory formation after mild COVID-19 (dated by TCRdb to the early 2020s). Regarding the research as a whole: TCR sequence clusters from the two donors were found to be largely donor specific. In a couple of donors, T-cell clones that expanded and contracted after mild COVID-19 were tracked by sequencing TCRalpha and TCRbeta repertoires over time. Two young, previously healthy adult volunteers, one female and one male, were included in the cohort.

According to the germline V gene (reference sequence), CDR1 reads SSHAT and CDR2 reads FNYEAQ. Spanning cysteine to phenylalanine, the CDR3 consists of 14 amino acids. Only CDR3 DNA is held: 42 bases, read in frame from base 1. Beyond this particular receptor, the publication reports: Clones that contracted from day 15 to 85 showed balanced CD4/CD8 phenotypes, whereas a second wave of clones that expanded from day 15 to 37 leaned towards CD4+. SARS-CoV-2 specificity was not confirmed for the second-wave clones peaking on day 37. Contracting CD4+ clones appeared mostly in the CM and EM memory subsets, whereas CD8+ clones were enriched in EMRA. Only a couple of mild cases were covered by the study, and larger cohorts that include severe cases with pre-infection samples were considered necessary. Some responding clones were detected in pre-infection memory, which suggested that pre-existing cross-reactive memory T cells had joined the SARS-CoV-2 response.

The chain is made from TRBV7-7 and TRBJ2-5; the D gene cannot be named for sure. The sequencing input was PBMCs or a T cell subset sorted from them (not recorded which). The receptor comes from an adult who had mild COVID-19 (a few samples of this study predate the infection). The sample titles of this study are shuffled in the database, so cell type and time point are left out. The DNA is as follows: TGTGCTAGCAGTTGGGCTGGGCACGGGGAGACCCAGTACTTC. Translated, this gives CASSWAGHGETQYF.